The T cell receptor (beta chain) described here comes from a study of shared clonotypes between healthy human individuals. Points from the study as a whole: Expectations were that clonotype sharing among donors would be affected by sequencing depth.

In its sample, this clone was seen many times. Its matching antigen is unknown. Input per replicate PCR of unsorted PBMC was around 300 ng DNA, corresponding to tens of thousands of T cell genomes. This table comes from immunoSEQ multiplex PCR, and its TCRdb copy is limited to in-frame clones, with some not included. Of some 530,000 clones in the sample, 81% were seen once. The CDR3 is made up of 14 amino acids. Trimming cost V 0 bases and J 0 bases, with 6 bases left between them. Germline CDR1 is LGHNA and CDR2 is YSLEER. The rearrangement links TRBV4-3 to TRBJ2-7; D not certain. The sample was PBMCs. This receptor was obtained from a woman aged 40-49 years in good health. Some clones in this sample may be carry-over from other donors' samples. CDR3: CASSQDRISYEQYF. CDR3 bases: TGCGCCAGCAGCCAAGATAGGATCTCCTACGAGCAGTACTTC.